This section outlines one T cell receptor (beta chain) sequence together with its context. Antigen: not known. Method: immunoSEQ multiplex PCR; TCRdb's copy keeps in-frame clones and lacks some. The sample consists of tens of thousands of clones, 80% to 90% of them appearing once. These data originate in a study of T cells in localized non-small cell lung cancer. General study points: Analysis by sequencing included only one tumor region, so heterogeneity remains possible. There was an association of higher blood T cell density with longer overall survival. Adjacent lung held a median about 57 of the top 100 tumor clones.

The V end lost 5 bases, the J end lost 7 bases, and 10 bases lay between the germline ends. CDR3 length equals 12 residues. Per the germline V gene, CDR1 is LNHDA and CDR2 is SQIVND (reference sequence). The sample consisted of PBMCs, taken before any cancer treatment. The clonotype was recovered from a man between 40 and 69 years old with stage II squamous cell lung carcinoma. The V gene is TRBV19, the J gene TRBJ2-3; D might be TRBD2 (6 bases). This CDR3 is CASSARGNTQYF. The CDR3 DNA reads TGTGCCAGTAGTGCGCGGGGTAATACGCAGTATTTT.